The 27 T cell receptor beta chains below were found in one sample sequenced in a study of T cell responses to AZD1222 COVID-19 vaccine. Sequencing used immunoSEQ multiplex PCR; TCRdb keeps in-frame clones, though not all of them. Counted here are about 140,000 clones, about 94% occurring once; the ten biggest clones make up roughly 4%. Sequencing was performed on peripheral blood, taken on day 0 of AZD1222 vaccination. Every receptor here comes from an adult in good health.

V gene TRBV10-3 combines with J gene TRBJ2-6; D ambiguous. The germline V and J ends were trimmed by 3 bases and 0 bases, with 3 bases remaining between them. The CDR3 spans 14 residues. Germline V gene data show CDR1 as ENHRY and CDR2 as SYGVKD. The CDR3 reads CAISESSGANVLTF. For the CDR3, the DNA is TGTGCCATCAGTGAATCCTCTGGGGCCAACGTCCTGACTTTC.

This chain links TRBV19 with TRBJ2-5; 7 nucleotides align to TRBD2. V gave up 5 bases and J gave up 2 bases; unmatched junction bases: 8. This CDR3 comprises 15 residues. The germline gives CDR1 LNHDA, CDR2 SQIVND (reference sequence). The CDR3 region has the DNA TGTGCCAGTAGTTGGGGAGGGCCGAGTCAAGAGACCCAGTACTTC. It codes for CASSWGGPSQETQYF. Based on the CDR3 plus reference TRBV19 and TRBJ2-5, the full variable domain is DGGITQSPKYLFRKEGQNVTLSCEQNLNHDAMYWYRQDPGQGLRLIYYSQIVNDFQKGDIAEGYSVSREKKESFPLTVTSAQKNPTAFYLCASSWGGPSQETQYFGPGTRLLVL.

Only one count was recorded for this clone. CDR3 nucleotide sequence: TGTGCCAGTAGTATAGCAGTTTTTGGGGCGTATAGCAATCAGCCCCAGCATTTT. Translating gives CASSIAVFGAYSNQPQHF. This chain links TRBV19 with TRBJ1-5, with a possible D match to TRBD1 (5 bases). CDR3 length: 18 amino acids. CDR1 is LNHDA and CDR2 is SQIVND in the germline V gene (reference sequence). Trimming left V 1 base short and J 0 bases short, with 16 bases between.

This clone was seen only once. The rearrangement uses TRBV23-1 and TRBJ2-3; TRBD2 agrees at 10 bases. TRBV23-1 is treated as an ORF (open reading frame) with a function not yet certain. The CDR3 consists of 16 residues. V dropped 2 bases and J dropped 6; count of bases not matched to a gene: 8. DNA for the CDR3: TGCGCCAGCAGTCAACCGCTAGCGGGAGTGGTCGATACGCAGTATTTT. Translation gives CASSQPLAGVVDTQYF.

The genes are TRBV10-1 and TRBJ2-7, with a weak D call TRBD1 (6 bases). Germline V gives CDR1 WNHNN, CDR2 SYGVQD (reference sequence). This CDR3 is built from 14 residues. V was trimmed by 3 bases and J by 2 bases, leaving 11 bases between them. As DNA, the CDR3 is TGCGCCAGCAGTGAACACAGGGTGCCCTACGAGCAGTACTTC. Translating gives CASSEHRVPYEQYF.

The chain joins TRBV6-2 or TRBV6-3 to TRBJ1-2; D is unresolved. Germline CDR1 is MNHEY and CDR2 is SVGEGT. The CDR3 contains 16 residues. V was clipped by 3 bases and J by 4 bases, with 18 bases between them. Here the CDR3 reads CASSYSRALAAYGYTF. CDR3 nucleotide sequence: TGTGCCAGCAGTTATTCTAGGGCTCTTGCGGCCTATGGCTACACCTTC.

This chain connects TRBV5-5 to TRBJ1-1, with TRBD1 as a possible D gene (5 bases). Germline assignment: CDR1 SGHKS and CDR2 YYEKEE (reference sequence). Trimming stripped 3 bases from V and 10 bases from J, with 16 bases between. This CDR3 contains 13 residues. CDR3 bases: TGTGCCAGCAGCTCTGGGACCGGCGGTGGAGCTTTCTTT. This codes for CASSSGTGGGAFF. The variable domain in full, with the rest retrieved from reference TRBV5-5 and TRBJ1-1, is DAGVTQSPTHLIKTRGQQVTLRCSPISGHKSVSWYQQVLGQGPQFIFQYYEKEERGRGNFPDRFSARQFPNYSSELNVNALLLGDSALYLCASSSGTGGGAFFGQGTRLTVV.

The chain combines TRBV7-8 with TRBJ2-7; D remains unclear. The length of the CDR3 is 15 residues. V dropped 5 bases and J dropped 3 bases, with 17 bases sitting between them. Germline V gene sequence: CDR1 SGHVS, CDR2 FQNEAQ. The CDR3 region has the DNA TGTGCCAGCAGCGGAATGGCGCGGCCAAGCTACGAGCAGTACTTC. Amino acids: CASSGMARPSYEQYF.

The genes are TRBV7-6 and TRBJ1-1; maybe TRBD1 (5 bases). CDR3 length: 14 residues. CDR1 and CDR2 (germline): SGHVS, FNYEAQ. Trimming shortened V by 7 bases and J by 1 base, and 13 bases separated the two germline ends. The CDR3 DNA sequence: TGTGCCAGCACGCCGAATCAGGGGAACACTGAAGCTTTCTTT. Its translation is CASTPNQGNTEAFF.

The V call is TRBV2, the J call TRBJ2-5; D may correspond to TRBD1 or TRBD2 (5 bases each). The CDR3 covers 16 residues. CDR1 SNHLY and CDR2 FYNNEI come from the germline V gene. V was clipped by 6 bases and J by 7 bases, with 24 bases between them. The CDR3 protein is CASSETPARGGGTQYF. The CDR3 nucleotides are TGTGCCAGCAGCGAAACCCCGGCGAGGGGTGGAGGGACCCAGTACTTC. Looking up the rest from reference TRBV2 and TRBJ2-5 gives the full variable domain: EPEVTQTPSHQVTQMGQEVILRCVPISNHLYFYWYRQILGQKVEFLVSFYNNEISEKSEIFDDQFSVERPDGSNFTLKIRSTKLEDSAMYFCASSETPARGGGTQYFGPGTRLLVL.

This chain links TRBV28 with TRBJ1-5; TRBD1 is a possible D gene (6 bases). CDR1 MDHEN and CDR2 SYDVKM come from the germline V gene. The CDR3 loop spans 16 amino acids. Trimming removed 7 bases from V and 0 bases from J, with 16 bases in between. The CDR3 protein is CASIWGGTYSNQPQHF. The CDR3 region has the DNA TGTGCCAGCATTTGGGGGGGCACCTATAGCAATCAGCCCCAGCATTTT.

The chain is built from TRBV5-4 and TRBJ1-1; D might be TRBD1 (5 bases). This CDR3 has 15 residues. The V end was cut by 5 bases, the J end by 0 bases, with 14 bases between. Germline V gene data show CDR1 as SGHNT and CDR2 as YYREEE (reference sequence). The CDR3 reads CASRFRGRLNTEAFF. The CDR3 DNA reads as TGTGCCAGCAGGTTCCGGGGGAGGCTGAACACTGAAGCTTTCTTT.

The rearrangement uses TRBV5-1 and TRBJ2-1; no clear D. V gave up 4 bases and J gave up 2 bases, with 13 bases separating them. Germline CDR1 and CDR2: SGHRS and YFSETQ. The CDR3 extends over 15 amino acids. Written as DNA, the CDR3 is TGCGCCAGCAGCCTGAGAGACCCTACCTACAATGAGCAGTTCTTC. As protein: CASSLRDPTYNEQFF.

V usage is TRBV14 and J usage is TRBJ2-7; 7 nucleotides line up with TRBD1. Germline CDR1 reads SGHDN; CDR2 reads FVKESK. J lost 1 base, V lost 3 bases, and 6 bases had no gene match. The CDR3 contains 15 residues. CDR3 nucleotides: TGTGCCAGCAGCCAGACAGGGAAGAGGTCCTACGAGCAGTACTTC. Encoded protein: CASSQTGKRSYEQYF.

The chain employs TRBV7-9 and TRBJ2-2; TRBD2 agrees at 12 bases. Germline V gene sequence: CDR1 SEHNR, CDR2 FQNEAQ (reference sequence). V trimming: 3 bases; J trimming: 4 bases; junction bases outside the gene matches: 0. There are 15 residues in the CDR3. The CDR3 loop reads CASSLTSGSTGELFF. In DNA, the CDR3 is TGTGCCAGCAGCTTGACTAGCGGGAGCACCGGGGAGCTGTTTTTT.

This sequence joins TRBV5-1 and TRBJ1-3, with D hard to call. The CDR3 is made up of 15 amino acids. V was shortened by 0 bases and J by 0 bases, with 7 bases between the two germline ends. Germline loops: CDR1 SGHRS, CDR2 YFSETQ. This chain's CDR3 is CASSLGLNSGNTIYF. The DNA for the CDR3 is TGCGCCAGCAGCTTGGGACTGAACTCTGGAAACACCATATATTTT.

This chain connects TRBV10-3 to TRBJ1-2; D unclear. Germline V gene lookup returns CDR1 ENHRY and CDR2 SYGVKD. The CDR3 is made up of 12 amino acids. The V gene lost 0 bases and the J gene lost 5 bases, with 4 bases spanning the gap. The CDR3 loop reads CAISESRYGYTF. The CDR3 DNA reads as TGTGCCATCAGTGAGTCGAGGTATGGCTACACCTTC.

J is TRBJ2-5 and V is TRBV5-1; 8 nucleotides match TRBD1. Trimming removed 4 bases from V and 4 bases from J; junction bases left unmatched: 9. Germline CDR1 reads SGHRS; CDR2 reads YFSETQ. This CDR3 contains 15 residues. The CDR3 sequence is CASSVGTGGRETQYF. CDR3 coding DNA: TGCGCCAGCAGCGTAGGGACAGGAGGACGAGAGACCCAGTACTTC.

The V gene is TRBV7-6, the J gene TRBJ2-5, with no clear D. Germline loops: CDR1 SGHVS, CDR2 FNYEAQ. Trimming stripped 1 base from V and 5 bases from J, with 8 bases between. CDR3 size: 13 residues. The CDR3 DNA is TGTGCCAGCAGCTTAGACACCCAGGAGACCCAGTACTTC. Translated: CASSLDTQETQYF.

This clone has a handful of counts. The chain links TRBV7-9 to TRBJ1-5, with D uncertain. The germline V gene has CDR1 SEHNR and CDR2 FQNEAQ (reference sequence). There are 13 residues in the CDR3. Between the trimmed V and J ends, which lost 1 base and 6 bases, there was a span of 7 bases. CDR3 DNA sequence: TGTGCCAGCAGCTTAGGGGGTGTTCAGCCCCAGCATTTT. Translation gives CASSLGGVQPQHF.

The rearrangement joins TRBV7-8 to TRBJ2-2, with 12 bases lining up with TRBD2. This CDR3 contains 17 residues. J gave up 3 bases and V 5 bases, and 7 bases lay outside the gene matches. Germline CDR1 and CDR2: SGHVS and FQNEAQ. Here the CDR3 reads CASSRPRTSGDTGELFF. CDR3 nucleotide sequence: TGTGCCAGCAGCCGACCCCGGACTAGCGGGGACACCGGGGAGCTGTTTTTT.

The chain joins TRBV25-1 to TRBJ2-3; D possibly corresponds to TRBD2 (5 bases). The germline V gene has CDR1 MGHDK and CDR2 SYGVNS. V shed 3 bases and J shed 8 bases, with 15 bases lying between them. The CDR3 spans 14 residues. CDR3 protein: CASSEHGPGGTQYF. Written as DNA, the CDR3 is TGTGCCAGCAGTGAGCATGGACCCGGAGGTACGCAGTATTTT.

The chain links TRBV6-5 to TRBJ2-7; 9 bases align to TRBD1. With 7 bases clipped from V and 1 base from J, the junction kept 5 bases outside the gene matches. The CDR3 runs to 14 residues. Germline V gene lookup returns CDR1 MNHEY and CDR2 SVGAGI. CDR3 amino acids: CASTPGQGSYEQYF. The CDR3 region has the DNA TGTGCCAGCACCCCCGGACAGGGGTCCTACGAGCAGTACTTC.

The CDR3 coding sequence is TGTGCCAGCAGCTTGCCCGACAGGGTCGTAGGGAGCTCCTACGAGCAGTACTTC. It codes for CASSLPDRVVGSSYEQYF. This chain links TRBV5-8 with TRBJ2-7; 7 bases line up with TRBD1. Germline V lookup: CDR1 SGHTS, CDR2 YDEGEE. Losses at the gene ends were 1 base for V and 0 bases for J; bases not matched to a gene: 13. CDR3 length: 18 amino acids. The whole variable domain, filled in from reference TRBV5-8 and TRBJ2-7, reads EAGVTQSPTHLIKTRGQQATLRCSPISGHTSVYWYQQALGLGLQFLLWYDEGEERNRGNFPPRFSGRQFPNYSSELNVNALELEDSALYLCASSLPDRVVGSSYEQYFGPGTRLTVT.

The chain employs TRBV7-9 and TRBJ2-1; 12 bases fit TRBD2. V lost 2 bases, J lost 9 bases, and 11 bases stayed unmatched. Germline V gives CDR1 SEHNR, CDR2 FQNEAQ (reference sequence). CDR3 length: 17 residues. The CDR3 nucleotides are TGTGCCAGCAGCTTAAGTCTGGCTAGCGGGAGGGCCGTTGAGCAGTTCTTC. Its translation: CASSLSLASGRAVEQFF.

The gene calls are TRBV9 and TRBJ2-3, with 7 positions matching TRBD2. Germline V lookup: CDR1 SGDLS, CDR2 YYNGEE. V was clipped by 0 bases and J by 4 bases; unmatched bases: 11. The CDR3 has 17 amino acids. The CDR3 DNA reads TGTGCCAGCAGCGTAGTCCCCCTGGGCCGGGGGGCAGATACGCAGTATTTT. It is translated as CASSVVPLGRGADTQYF.

The CDR3 here is CASSSDGPYEQYF. CDR3 bases: TGTGCCAGCAGCTCGGACGGACCCTACGAGCAGTACTTC. This chain joins TRBV7-6 and TRBJ2-7; D call uncertain. V gave up 4 bases and J gave up 2 bases, with 9 bases separating them. From germline, CDR1 is SGHVS and CDR2 FNYEAQ. The CDR3 is made up of 13 amino acids.